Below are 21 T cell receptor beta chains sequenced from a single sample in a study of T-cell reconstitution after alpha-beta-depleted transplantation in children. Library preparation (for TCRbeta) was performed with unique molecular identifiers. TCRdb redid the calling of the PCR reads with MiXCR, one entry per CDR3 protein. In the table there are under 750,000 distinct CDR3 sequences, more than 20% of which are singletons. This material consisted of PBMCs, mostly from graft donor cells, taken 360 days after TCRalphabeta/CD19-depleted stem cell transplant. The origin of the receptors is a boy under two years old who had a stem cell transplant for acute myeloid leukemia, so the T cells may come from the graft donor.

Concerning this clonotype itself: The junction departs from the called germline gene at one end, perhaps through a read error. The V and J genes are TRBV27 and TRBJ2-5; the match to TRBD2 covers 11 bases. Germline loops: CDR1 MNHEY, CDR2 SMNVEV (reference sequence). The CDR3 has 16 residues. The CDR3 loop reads CASSLGVAGGQETQYF. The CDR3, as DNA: TGCGCCAGCAGTTTAGGGGTAGCGGGGGGGCAGGAGACCCAGTACTTC.

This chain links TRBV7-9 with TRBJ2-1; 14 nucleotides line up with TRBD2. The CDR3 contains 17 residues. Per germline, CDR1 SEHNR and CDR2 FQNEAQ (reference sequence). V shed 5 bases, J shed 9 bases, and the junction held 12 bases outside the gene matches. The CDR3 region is CASSGFMTSGGAGEQFF. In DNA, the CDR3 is TGTGCCAGCAGCGGTTTCATGACTAGCGGGGGGGCCGGTGAGCAGTTCTTC.

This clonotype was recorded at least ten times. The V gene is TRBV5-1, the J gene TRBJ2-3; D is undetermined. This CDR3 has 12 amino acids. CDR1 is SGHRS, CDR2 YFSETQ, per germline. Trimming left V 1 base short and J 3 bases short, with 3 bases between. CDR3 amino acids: CASSLTTDTQYF. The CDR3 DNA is TGCGCCAGCAGCTTGACTACAGATACGCAGTATTTT.

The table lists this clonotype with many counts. The CDR3 reads CSVAEWVGVPYNEQFF. DNA for the CDR3: TGCAGCGTTGCCGAGTGGGTGGGGGTCCCCTACAATGAGCAGTTCTTC. This sequence joins TRBV29-1 and TRBJ2-1, with D perhaps given as TRBD1 or TRBD2 (5 bases each). The CDR3 has 16 amino acids. Trimming removed 4 bases at V and 2 bases at J, with 18 bases between. The germline CDR1 and CDR2 sequences are SQVTM and ANQGSEA.

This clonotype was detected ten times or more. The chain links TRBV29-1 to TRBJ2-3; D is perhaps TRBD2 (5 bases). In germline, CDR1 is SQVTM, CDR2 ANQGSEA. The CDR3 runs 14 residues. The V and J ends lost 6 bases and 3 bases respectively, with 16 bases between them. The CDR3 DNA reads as TGCAGCGTGCTGGCCGGGGTGGGTACAGATACGCAGTATTTT. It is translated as CSVLAGVGTDTQYF.

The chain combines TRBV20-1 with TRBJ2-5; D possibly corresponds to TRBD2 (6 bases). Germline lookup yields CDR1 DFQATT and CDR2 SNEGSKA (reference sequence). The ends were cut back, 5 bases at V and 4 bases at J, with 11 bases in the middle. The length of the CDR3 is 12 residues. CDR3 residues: CSAAPGGETQYF. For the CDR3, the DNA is TGCAGTGCTGCCCCCGGGGGAGAGACCCAGTACTTC.

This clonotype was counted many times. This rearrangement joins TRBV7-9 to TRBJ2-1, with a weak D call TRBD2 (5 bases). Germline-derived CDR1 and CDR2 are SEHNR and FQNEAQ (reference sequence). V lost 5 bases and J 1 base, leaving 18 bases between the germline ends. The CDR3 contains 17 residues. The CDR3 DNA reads TGTGCCAGCAGCCCTCGGGCCAGCGGTGTTTCCTACAATGAGCAGTTCTTC. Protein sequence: CASSPRASGVSYNEQFF.

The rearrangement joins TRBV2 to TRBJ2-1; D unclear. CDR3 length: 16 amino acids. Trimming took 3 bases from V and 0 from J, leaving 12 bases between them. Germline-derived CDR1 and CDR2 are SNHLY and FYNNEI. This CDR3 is CASSDISWNSYNEQFF. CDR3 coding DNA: TGTGCCAGCAGTGATATCAGTTGGAACTCCTACAATGAGCAGTTCTTC.

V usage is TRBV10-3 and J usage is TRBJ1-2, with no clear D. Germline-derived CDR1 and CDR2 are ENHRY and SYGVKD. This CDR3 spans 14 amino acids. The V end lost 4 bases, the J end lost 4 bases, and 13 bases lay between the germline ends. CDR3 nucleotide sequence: TGTGCCATCAGTGGGCAGGATAGCACCTATGGCTACACCTTC. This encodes CAISGQDSTYGYTF.

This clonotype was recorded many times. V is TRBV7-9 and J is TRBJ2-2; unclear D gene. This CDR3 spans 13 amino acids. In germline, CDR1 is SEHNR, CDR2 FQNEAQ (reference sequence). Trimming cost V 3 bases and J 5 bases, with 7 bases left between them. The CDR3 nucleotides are TGTGCCAGCAGCTTCGCCGAAACCGGGGAGCTGTTTTTT. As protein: CASSFAETGELFF.

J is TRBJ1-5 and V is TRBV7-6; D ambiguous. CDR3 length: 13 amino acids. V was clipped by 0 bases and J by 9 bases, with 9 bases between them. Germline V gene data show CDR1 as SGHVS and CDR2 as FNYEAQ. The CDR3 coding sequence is TGTGCCAGCAGCTTAGCCCCCCCGGGGCCCCAGCATTTT. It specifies CASSLAPPGPQHF.

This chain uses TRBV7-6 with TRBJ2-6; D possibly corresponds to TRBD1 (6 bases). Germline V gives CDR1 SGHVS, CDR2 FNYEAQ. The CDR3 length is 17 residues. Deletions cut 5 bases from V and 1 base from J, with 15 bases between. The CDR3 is CASSRQAPMSGANVLTF. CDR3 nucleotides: TGTGCCAGCAGCCGACAGGCCCCAATGTCTGGGGCCAACGTCCTGACTTTC.

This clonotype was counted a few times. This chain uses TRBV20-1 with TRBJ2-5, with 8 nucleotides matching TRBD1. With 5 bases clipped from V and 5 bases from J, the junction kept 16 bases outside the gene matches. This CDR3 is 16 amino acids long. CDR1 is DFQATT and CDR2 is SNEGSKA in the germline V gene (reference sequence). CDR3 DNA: TGCAGTGCTGTATCGACAGGGGCGGGCTTTCGGGAGACCCAGTACTTC. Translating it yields CSAVSTGAGFRETQYF.

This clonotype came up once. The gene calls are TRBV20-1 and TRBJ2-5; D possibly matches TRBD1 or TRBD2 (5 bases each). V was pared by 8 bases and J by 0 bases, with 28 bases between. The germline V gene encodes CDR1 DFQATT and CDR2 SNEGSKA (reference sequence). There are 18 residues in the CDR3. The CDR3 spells CSTTSQLIPGPHQETQYF. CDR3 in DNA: TGCAGTACAACCTCCCAACTCATACCGGGACCACACCAAGAGACCCAGTACTTC.

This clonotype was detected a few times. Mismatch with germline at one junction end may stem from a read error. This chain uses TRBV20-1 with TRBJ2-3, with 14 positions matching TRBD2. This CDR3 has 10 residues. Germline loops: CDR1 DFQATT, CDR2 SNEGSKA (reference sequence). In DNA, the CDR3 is TGCAGTGCTGGGACTAGCGGGGGCAATTTT. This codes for CSAGTSGGNF.

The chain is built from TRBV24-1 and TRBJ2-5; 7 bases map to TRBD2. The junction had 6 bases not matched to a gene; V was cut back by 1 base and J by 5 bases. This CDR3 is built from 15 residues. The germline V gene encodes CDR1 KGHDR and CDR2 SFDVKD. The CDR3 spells CATSDFAGEGETQYF. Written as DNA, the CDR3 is TGTGCCACCAGTGATTTTGCCGGGGAGGGCGAGACCCAGTACTTC.

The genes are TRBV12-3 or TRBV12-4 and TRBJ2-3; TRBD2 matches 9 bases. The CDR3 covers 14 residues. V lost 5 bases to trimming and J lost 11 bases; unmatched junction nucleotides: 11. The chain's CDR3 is CASSHDWRGGRQYF. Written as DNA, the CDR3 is TGTGCCAGCAGTCATGACTGGCGGGGGGGTCGGCAGTATTTT.

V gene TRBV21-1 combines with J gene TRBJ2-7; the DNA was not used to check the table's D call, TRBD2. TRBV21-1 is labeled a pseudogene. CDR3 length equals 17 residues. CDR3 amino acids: CVTVGLAGGFSSYEQYV. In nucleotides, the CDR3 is TGTGTCACCGTGGGGCTAGCGGGGGGCTTTAGCTCCTACGAGCAGTACGTC.

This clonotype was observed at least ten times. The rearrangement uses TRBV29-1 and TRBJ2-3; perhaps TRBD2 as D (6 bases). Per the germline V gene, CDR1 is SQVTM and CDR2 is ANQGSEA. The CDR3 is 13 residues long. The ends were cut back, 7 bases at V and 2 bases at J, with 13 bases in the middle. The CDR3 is CSARERPTDTQYF. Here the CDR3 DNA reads TGCAGCGCCCGGGAGCGACCCACAGATACGCAGTATTTT.

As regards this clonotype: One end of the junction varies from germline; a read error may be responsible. CDR3 region: CASSLSGGSGNPIYF. CDR3 in DNA: TGTGCCAGCAGTTTATCCGGGGGGTCTGGAAACCCCATATATTTT. The chain employs TRBV12-3 or TRBV12-4 and TRBJ1-3; possible D gene TRBD1, 5 bases. This CDR3 spans 15 amino acids.

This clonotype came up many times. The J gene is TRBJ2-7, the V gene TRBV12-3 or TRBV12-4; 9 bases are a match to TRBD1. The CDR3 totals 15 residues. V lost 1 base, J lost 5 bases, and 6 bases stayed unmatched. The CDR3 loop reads CASSLVGQGYHEQYF. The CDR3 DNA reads TGTGCCAGCAGTTTAGTTGGACAGGGGTACCACGAGCAGTACTTC.